The sequence of this T cell receptor beta chain was determined in a study of identical twins. Broader study findings: One should note that invariant MAIT and iNKT cells could partly confound zero-insertion analyses. Modelling underestimated the level of out-of-frame TCR alpha sharing observed in monozygotic twins.

A universal primer binding site was introduced by template switching. The final cDNA contained unique molecular identifiers. Using its own MiXCR run on the 5' RACE reads, TCRdb lists one record per CDR3 protein. The profile shows around 1.7 million distinct CDR3 sequences, 32% of them singletons. This clonotype was recorded a few times. Its antigen is currently unknown. V lost 4 bases to trimming and J lost 4 bases, with 17 bases between them. Germline V CDR1 and CDR2: SGHDT, YYEEEE. There are 15 residues in the CDR3. Each donor was a healthy Caucasian. The sequenced sample was cord blood. This sequence originates from a newborn girl in good health. The chain links TRBV5-6 to TRBJ1-2, with D perhaps matching TRBD1 (5 bases). The CDR3 loop is CASSPPGGELYGYTF. The CDR3 DNA follows: TGTGCCAGCAGCCCCCCGGGGGGGGAACTCTATGGCTACACCTTC.